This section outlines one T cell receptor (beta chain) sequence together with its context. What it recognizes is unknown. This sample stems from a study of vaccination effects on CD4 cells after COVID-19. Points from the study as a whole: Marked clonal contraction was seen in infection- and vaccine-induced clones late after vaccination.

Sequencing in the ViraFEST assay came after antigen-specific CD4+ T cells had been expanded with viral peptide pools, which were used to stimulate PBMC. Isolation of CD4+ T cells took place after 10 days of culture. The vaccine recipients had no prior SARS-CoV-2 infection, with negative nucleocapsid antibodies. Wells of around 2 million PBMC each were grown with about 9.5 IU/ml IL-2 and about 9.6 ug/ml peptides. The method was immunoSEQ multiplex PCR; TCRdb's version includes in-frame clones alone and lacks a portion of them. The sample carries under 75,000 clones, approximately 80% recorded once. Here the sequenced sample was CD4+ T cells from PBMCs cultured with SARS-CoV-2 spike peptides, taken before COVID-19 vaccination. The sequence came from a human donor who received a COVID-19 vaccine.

The CDR3 coding sequence is TGTGCCAGCAGTCCACCCGGGACTCTGAGTAGGGAGACCCAGTACTTC. Its protein is CASSPPGTLSRETQYF. This chain links TRBV6-2 or TRBV6-3 with TRBJ2-5; D possibly corresponds to TRBD2 (6 bases). The CDR3 length is 16 residues. Germline assignment: CDR1 MNHEY and CDR2 SVGEGT. V was shortened by 5 bases and J by 5 bases, with 21 bases between the two germline ends.